The following is a T cell receptor beta chain sequence with its context. Its target is not known. This sample is drawn from a study of CD8 T cells in ankylosing spondylitis. Germline V gene lookup returns CDR1 SGHVS and CDR2 FQNEAQ. This CDR3 has 16 amino acids. The V and J ends lost 0 bases and 3 bases respectively, with 13 bases between them. Library preparation for TCR beta used quantitative 5'-RACE with molecular barcodes. MiXCR, applied by TCRdb to the 5' RACE reads, yields one record per CDR3 protein. The sample has roughly 240,000 distinct CDR3 sequences, approximately 8.4% seen once. Study findings and constraints: Reports say disease-linked clones showed up significantly more in matched ankylosing spondylitis synovial fluid. It appeared that ankylosing spondylitis blood was characterized by a TCR beta motif of several highly homologous variants.

Sequencing used blood, either unsorted or a sorted T cell fraction (not recorded which). This clonotype originated in a female donor with ankylosing spondylitis or in good health (not recorded which). The chain combines TRBV7-8 with TRBJ2-3; D gene ambiguous. CDR3 loop: CASSLALGLGTDTQYF. In DNA, the CDR3 is TGTGCCAGCAGCTTAGCGCTCGGGTTAGGAACAGATACGCAGTATTTT.